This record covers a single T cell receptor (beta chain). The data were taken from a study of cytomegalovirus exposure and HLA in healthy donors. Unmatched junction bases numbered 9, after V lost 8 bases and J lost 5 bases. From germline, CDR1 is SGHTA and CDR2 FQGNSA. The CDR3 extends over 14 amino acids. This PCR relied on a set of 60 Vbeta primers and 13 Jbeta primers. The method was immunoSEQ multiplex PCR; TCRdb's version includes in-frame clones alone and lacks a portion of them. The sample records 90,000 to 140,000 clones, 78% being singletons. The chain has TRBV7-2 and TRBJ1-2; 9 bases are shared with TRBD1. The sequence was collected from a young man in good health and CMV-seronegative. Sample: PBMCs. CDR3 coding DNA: TGTGCCAGCCCCCGGGGACAGGGTCGTTATGGCTACACCTTC. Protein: CASPRGQGRYGYTF.